This record concerns one T cell receptor beta chain sequence. Method: immunoSEQ multiplex PCR; TCRdb's copy keeps in-frame clones and lacks some. The sample contains 90,000 to 150,000 clones, roughly four fifths of which appear only once. These data are taken from a study of blood T cell repertoires in COVID-19. There are 14 residues in the CDR3. Trimming cost V 6 bases and J 2 bases, with 13 bases left between them. The germline V gene has CDR1 ENHRY and CDR2 SYGVKD. This TCR was recovered from a human donor in a cohort sampled during active COVID-19. Specimen: peripheral blood. The chain combines TRBV10-3 with TRBJ1-1; TRBD1 might be the D (5 bases). CDR3 amino acids: CAISEGSGNTEAFF. The CDR3 bases are TGTGCCATCAGCGAGGGGAGCGGCAACACTGAAGCTTTCTTT.